These 30 T cell receptor beta chains share one sample of origin, sequenced in a study of control samples from healthy donors and cancer patients. Clones were sequenced by immunoSEQ multiplex PCR, and TCRdb holds only the in-frame ones, with some missing. In the table there are fewer than 200,000 clones, 90% of which are singletons. The sequenced material came from blood. The source is a woman in her forties or fifties in good health.

This rearrangement joins TRBV12-5 to TRBJ1-2, with D perhaps TRBD1 (6 bases). The V end was cut by 1 base, the J end by 6 bases, with 15 bases between. The germline CDR1 and CDR2 sequences are LGHNT and FRNRAP. CDR3 size: 15 residues. CDR3 residues: CASGLGGQGTNGYTF. CDR3 DNA: TGTGCTAGTGGTTTGGGGGGGCAGGGGACGAATGGCTACACCTTC.

The chain is built from TRBV29-1 and TRBJ2-5; possible D gene TRBD1, 5 bases. The CDR3 sequence is 12 residues long. Germline loops: CDR1 SQVTM, CDR2 ANQGSEA. Trimming took off 7 bases at V and 7 bases at J, with 16 bases between the two ends. CDR3 protein: CSAVIGQGTQYF. CDR3 bases: TGCAGCGCCGTAATTGGGCAGGGGACCCAGTACTTC. Full variable domain (missing parts from reference TRBV29-1 and TRBJ2-5): SAVISQKPSRDICQRGTSLTIQCQVDSQVTMMFWYRQQPGQSLTLIATANQGSEATYESGFVIDKFPISRPNLTFSTLTVSNMSPEDSSIYLCSAVIGQGTQYFGPGTRLLVL.

The rearrangement uses TRBV5-1 and TRBJ1-4; no definite D call. This CDR3 is 14 amino acids long. Germline lookup yields CDR1 SGHRS and CDR2 YFSETQ. V lost 2 bases, J lost 8 bases, and 13 bases lay in between. The CDR3 DNA reads TGCGCCAGCAGCTTCGCGGGCCTTGGGGAAAAACTGTTTTTT. Amino acid sequence: CASSFAGLGEKLFF.

The rearrangement uses TRBV19 and TRBJ1-4; D ambiguous. From germline, CDR1 is LNHDA and CDR2 SQIVND (reference sequence). Trimming cost V 5 bases and J 4 bases, with 11 bases left between them. This CDR3 contains 14 residues. The CDR3 coding sequence is TGTGCCAGTAGTGAGACAATGGATAATGAAAAACTGTTTTTT. Encoded protein: CASSETMDNEKLFF.

The chain combines TRBV30 with TRBJ1-3, with no clear D. The V end lost 3 bases, the J end lost 0 bases, and 9 bases lay between the germline ends. Germline-derived CDR1 and CDR2 are GTSNPN and SVGIG (reference sequence). The CDR3 extends over 14 amino acids. As DNA, the CDR3 is TGTGCCTGGAGAATGAGGGTCTCTGGAAACACCATATATTTT. As protein: CAWRMRVSGNTIYF. The whole variable domain, filled in from reference TRBV30 and TRBJ1-3, reads SQTIHQWPATLVQPVGSPLSLECTVEGTSNPNLYWYRQAAGRGLQLLFYSVGIGQISSEVPQNLSASRPQDRQFILSSKKLLLSDSGFYLCAWRMRVSGNTIYFGEGSWLTVV.

The chain uses TRBV7-9 and TRBJ2-1, with 7 bases matching TRBD2. The CDR3 runs 15 residues. Germline values: CDR1 SEHNR, CDR2 FQNEAQ (reference sequence). The trim removed 5 bases at V and 6 bases at J, leaving 10 bases unmatched. The CDR3 region has the DNA TGTGCCAGCAGCCGACCCGCGGGGAGGGGCAATGAGCAGTTCTTC. Protein sequence: CASSRPAGRGNEQFF.

This clone was seen more than once but under ten times. The chain couples TRBV3-1 (or the pseudogene TRBV3-2) to TRBJ2-7; 14 nucleotides align to TRBD2. The length of the CDR3 is 15 residues. Trimming removed 6 bases from V and 6 bases from J; junction bases left unmatched: 7. The germline V gene has CDR1 LGHDT and CDR2 YNNKEL (reference sequence). The CDR3 DNA reads TGTGCCAGCAGAACCGGGACTAGCGGGAGCGGCGAGCAGTACTTC. Translated: CASRTGTSGSGEQYF.

In DNA form, the CDR3 reads TGTGCCAGCCGAGGGGGGGGTTCGACCCAGTACTTC. This sequence encodes CASRGGGSTQYF. The chain links TRBV6-5 to TRBJ2-5; TRBD2 is a possible D gene (7 bases). With 8 bases removed from V and 7 bases from J, the gap between germline ends came to 14 bases. There are 12 residues in the CDR3. Germline assignment: CDR1 MNHEY and CDR2 SVGAGI.

This chain uses TRBV5-1 with TRBJ2-7, with 9 positions matching TRBD1. This CDR3 contains 15 residues. Germline V gene lookup returns CDR1 SGHRS and CDR2 YFSETQ. With V trimmed by 0 bases and J by 6 bases, 7 bases remained unmatched. For the CDR3, the DNA is TGCGCCAGCAGCTTGGGGACAGGGGTGGAAGGCGAGCAGTACTTC. Amino acids: CASSLGTGVEGEQYF.

In this sample, this clone turned up once. V gene TRBV9 combines with J gene TRBJ1-3; D is undetermined. Trimming left V 5 bases short and J 0 bases short, with 6 bases between. Looked up from germline, CDR1 is SGDLS and CDR2 is YYNGEE. The CDR3 spans 13 residues. CDR3 region: CASRGSSGNTIYF. CDR3 bases: TGTGCCAGCAGGGGTAGCTCTGGAAACACCATATATTTT.

This chain uses TRBV7-2 with TRBJ1-1; D is undetermined. Per germline, CDR1 SGHTA and CDR2 FQGNSA. CDR3 length: 11 amino acids. Trimming took 8 bases from V and 3 from J, leaving 7 bases between them. The CDR3 nucleotides are TGTGCCAGCGGATTTCACACTGAAGCTTTCTTT. This gives the protein CASGFHTEAFF.

The chain has TRBV10-3 and TRBJ1-1; tentatively, D is TRBD1 (6 bases). Trimming removed 4 bases from V and 0 bases from J, with 15 bases in between. The length of the CDR3 is 16 residues. Germline V gene data show CDR1 as ENHRY and CDR2 as SYGVKD. CDR3 sequence reads: CAISAPWGAMNTEAFF. CDR3 DNA: TGTGCCATCAGTGCACCCTGGGGGGCCATGAACACTGAAGCTTTCTTT.

This clone has just a few counts. The chain uses TRBV9 and TRBJ2-5, with 7 bases identical to TRBD2. CDR1 is SGDLS, CDR2 YYNGEE, per germline. CDR3 length: 15 residues. Losses at the gene ends were 0 bases for V and 4 bases for J; bases not matched to a gene: 6. For the CDR3, the DNA is TGTGCCAGCAGCGTAGGGGGCGGGAGTGGAGAGACCCAGTACTTC. Amino acid sequence: CASSVGGGSGETQYF.

V usage is TRBV4-3 and J usage is TRBJ2-1; 10 positions match TRBD2. This CDR3 has 15 residues. Germline V gene sequence: CDR1 LGHNA, CDR2 YSLEER. V shed 4 bases and J 7 bases; nucleotides not matched to a gene: 7. Here the CDR3 reads CASSRGTSAINEQFF. CDR3 DNA: TGCGCCAGCAGCCGGGGGACTAGCGCGATTAATGAGCAGTTCTTC.

J is TRBJ1-2 and V is TRBV3-1 (or the pseudogene TRBV3-2), with a weak D call TRBD1 (5 bases). Germline V gene lookup returns CDR1 LGHDT and CDR2 YNNKEL (reference sequence). The CDR3 covers 14 residues. The V end was cut by 3 bases, the J end by 11 bases, with 19 bases between. In DNA form, the CDR3 reads TGTGCCAGCAGCCATGGGACCGCTGAAAGGGGTTACACCTTC. Translating gives CASSHGTAERGYTF.

The rearrangement joins TRBV19 to TRBJ2-7; D is perhaps TRBD2 (6 bases). This CDR3 contains 12 residues. CDR1 is LNHDA, CDR2 SQIVND, per germline (reference sequence). Trimming stripped 9 bases from V and 2 bases from J, with 11 bases between. In nucleotides, the CDR3 is TGTGCCAGCCAGGGAGGAACCTACGAGCAGTACTTC. Its translation is CASQGGTYEQYF.

A word on this clone: The germline gene is not matched at one end of the junction; a read error may be the cause. V usage is TRBV11-2 and J usage is TRBJ2-1, with 7 bases aligning to TRBD2. From germline, CDR1 is SGHAT and CDR2 FQNNGV. This CDR3 region has 13 residues. The CDR3 nucleotides read TGTGCCAGCAGCCCGAGAGGAGTGGGACTAATCCTCTTC. Encoded protein: CASSPRGVGLILF.

V usage is TRBV19 and J usage is TRBJ1-5; D is uncertain. Trimming took 7 bases from V and 5 from J, leaving 9 bases between them. Germline V gene data show CDR1 as LNHDA and CDR2 as SQIVND (reference sequence). The CDR3 runs to 12 residues. CDR3 nucleotide sequence: TGTGCCAGTAAGGAGGGTTATCAGCCCCAGCATTTT. Translating gives CASKEGYQPQHF.

The chain couples TRBV28 to TRBJ1-1; D unclear. Germline V gene lookup returns CDR1 MDHEN and CDR2 SYDVKM. V lost 2 bases, J lost 4 bases, and 5 bases lay in between. There are 12 residues in the CDR3. This CDR3 reads CASSLVATEAFF. In nucleotides, the CDR3 is TGTGCCAGCAGTTTAGTCGCCACTGAAGCTTTCTTT. Full variable domain (outside the CDR3, taken from reference TRBV28 and TRBJ1-1): DVKVTQSSRYLVKRTGEKVFLECVQDMDHENMFWYRQDPGLGLRLIYFSYDVKMKEKGDIPEGYSVSREKKERFSLILESASTNQTSMYLCASSLVATEAFFGQGTRLTVV.

The chain is built from TRBV2 and TRBJ1-1; D is possibly TRBD1 (5 bases). Germline CDR1 is SNHLY and CDR2 is FYNNEI. The CDR3 runs to 13 residues. Deletions cut 10 bases from V and 5 bases from J, with 17 bases between. The CDR3 reads CATSRRERTEAFF. The CDR3, as DNA: TGTGCCACCTCGCGCAGGGAGAGGACTGAAGCTTTCTTT.

The count of this clone is one. This chain uses TRBV20-1 with TRBJ1-1, with 7 bases that match TRBD1. The CDR3 runs to 11 residues. The V gene end was trimmed by 6 bases and the J gene end by 7 bases; junction bases not matched to a gene: 5. Germline assignment: CDR1 DFQATT and CDR2 SNEGSKA (reference sequence). The CDR3 spells CSASGQSEAFF. CDR3 nucleotides: TGCAGTGCGTCGGGACAGAGTGAAGCTTTCTTT.

J is TRBJ1-1 and V is TRBV5-4, with D perhaps matching TRBD1 (5 bases). Per the germline V gene, CDR1 is SGHNT and CDR2 is YYREEE (reference sequence). V was clipped by 0 bases and J by 0 bases, with 12 bases between them. This CDR3 spans 16 amino acids. The CDR3 DNA reads TGTGCCAGCAGCTTGGGACGGGGGGTGATGAACACTGAAGCTTTCTTT. Translated, it gives CASSLGRGVMNTEAFF. Looking up the rest from reference TRBV5-4 and TRBJ1-1 gives the full variable domain: ETGVTQSPTHLIKTRGQQVTLRCSSQSGHNTVSWYQQALGQGPQFIFQYYREEENGRGNFPPRFSGLQFPNYSSELNVNALELDDSALYLCASSLGRGVMNTEAFFGQGTRLTVV.

The CDR3 DNA sequence: TGCGCCAGCAGCCAAGAAGGCAGCTATAATTCACCCCTCCACTTT. It encodes CASSQEGSYNSPLHF. The rearrangement uses TRBV4-3 and TRBJ1-6; the D is unclear. CDR1 and CDR2 from the germline V gene are LGHNA and YSLEER. V was pared by 0 bases and J by 3 bases, with 6 bases between. There are 15 residues in the CDR3.

This chain connects TRBV12-5 to TRBJ2-7; D remains unclear. The germline V and J ends were trimmed by 6 bases and 0 bases, with 12 bases remaining between them. CDR1 and CDR2 from the germline V gene are LGHNT and FRNRAP. The CDR3 covers 14 residues. CDR3 DNA sequence: TGTGCTAGTGGCTCGGACCGATCCTCCTACGAGCAGTACTTC. Amino acid sequence: CASGSDRSSYEQYF.

The chain couples TRBV5-6 to TRBJ1-2; no definite D call. Germline V gene lookup returns CDR1 SGHDT and CDR2 YYEEEE. There are 13 residues in the CDR3. V was pared by 8 bases and J by 2 bases, with 13 bases between. The chain's CDR3 is CASSESLNYGYTF. CDR3 DNA: TGTGCCAGTTCAGAGTCCCTGAACTATGGCTACACCTTC. Supplemented by reference TRBV5-6 and TRBJ1-2, the full variable domain reads DAGVTQSPTHLIKTRGQQVTLRCSPKSGHDTVSWYQQALGQGPQFIFQYYEEEERQRGNFPDRFSGHQFPNYSSELNVNALLLGDSALYLCASSESLNYGYTFGSGTRLTVV.

Concerning this clone: Different DNA sequences within this sample yield the same CDR3. This chain links TRBV7-2 with TRBJ2-1; D remains ambiguous. CDR1 and CDR2 from the germline V gene are SGHTA and FQGNSA. Trimming shortened V by 5 bases and J by 7 bases, and 9 bases separated the two germline ends. This CDR3 region has 12 residues. DNA of the CDR3: TGTGCCAGCAGCCCCGGTGGGAATGAGCAGTTCTTC. As protein: CASSPGGNEQFF.

This clone has a single count. This chain links TRBV24-1 with TRBJ1-1; D uncertain. Deletions cut 7 bases from V and 1 base from J, with 9 bases between. This CDR3 contains 13 residues. Germline V CDR1 and CDR2: KGHDR, SFDVKD. DNA for the CDR3: TGTGCCACCAGGGAAGGTTGGAACACTGAAGCTTTCTTT. It translates to CATREGWNTEAFF.

Only one count was recorded for this clone. This sequence joins TRBV9 and TRBJ1-3; tentative D call: TRBD1 (5 bases). V lost 5 bases, J lost 0 bases, and 9 bases lay in between. The CDR3 totals 14 residues. Germline V gene data show CDR1 as SGDLS and CDR2 as YYNGEE. This CDR3 is CASSPGTSGNTIYF. CDR3 bases: TGTGCCAGCAGTCCCGGGACCTCTGGAAACACCATATATTTT.

The chain links TRBV5-5 to TRBJ1-1, with D possibly TRBD1 on 5 matching bases. V was shortened by 1 base and J by 0 bases, with 10 bases between the two germline ends. This CDR3 region has 15 residues. Looked up from germline, CDR1 is SGHKS and CDR2 is YYEKEE (reference sequence). CDR3 loop: CASSLPGRMNTEAFF. The CDR3 nucleotides read TGTGCCAGCAGCTTGCCAGGGAGAATGAACACTGAAGCTTTCTTT.

This rearrangement joins TRBV5-1 to TRBJ2-2, with 9 bases lining up with TRBD2. Germline assignment: CDR1 SGHRS and CDR2 YFSETQ. The CDR3 extends over 16 amino acids. The junction had 6 bases not matched to a gene; V was cut back by 5 bases and J by 1 base. CDR3 protein: CASSSGLAKNTGELFF. CDR3 sequence (DNA): TGCGCCAGCAGTTCCGGACTAGCGAAGAACACCGGGGAGCTGTTTTTT. Based on the CDR3 plus reference TRBV5-1 and TRBJ2-2, the full variable domain is KAGVTQTPRYLIKTRGQQVTLSCSPISGHRSVSWYQQTPGQGLQFLFEYFSETQRNKGNFPGRFSGRQFSNSRSEMNVSTLELGDSALYLCASSSGLAKNTGELFFGEGSRLTVL.